This TCR beta chain comes out of a study of blood T cell repertoires in COVID-19. Study as a whole: Samples of COVID-19 (acute and convalescent) were obtained from the United States, Italy and Spain. The cDNA or gDNA used as material had been derived from T cells, B-cell-depleted T cells, or PBMCs.

Original handling: Reference gene primer amplification gave estimated nucleated cell counts. TCRdb's copy holds only in-frame clones and misses some; the assay was immunoSEQ multiplex PCR. V, J and clone size are those of that table, while D and trimming were read from the DNA. The table has over 70,000 clones, roughly 72% seen once. V was cut by 0 bases and J by 0 bases, with 11 bases left in between. The germline gives CDR1 SGHRS, CDR2 YFSETQ. The CDR3 is 16 amino acids. The sequence derives from a man aged 70 or older with acute or convalescent COVID-19. Sample: peripheral blood. This rearrangement joins TRBV5-1 to TRBJ2-3, with D tentatively TRBD1 (5 bases). CDR3 bases: TGCGCCAGCAGCTTGGGTCATGGGGCTAGCACAGATACGCAGTATTTT. Its translation: CASSLGHGASTDTQYF. Supplemented by reference TRBV5-1 and TRBJ2-3, the full variable domain reads KAGVTQTPRYLIKTRGQQVTLSCSPISGHRSVSWYQQTPGQGLQFLFEYFSETQRNKGNFPGRFSGRQFSNSRSEMNVSTLELGDSALYLCASSLGHGASTDTQYFGPGTRLTVL.